Following are 2 T cell receptor beta chains from one sample sequenced in a study of long-term antiretroviral therapy in people with HIV. Running of the v3.0 immunoSEQ assay took place at survey level. The table came from immunoSEQ multiplex PCR; TCRdb's copy has only in-frame clones and leaves some out. The repertoire holds 20,000 to 25,000 clones, 90% to 95% seen once, with about 10% in the top ten. The sequences come from unsorted PBMCs, collected 7.6 years after starting antiretroviral therapy. Receptors originate from a woman between 40 and 50 years old with HIV.

J is TRBJ1-4 and V is TRBV6-1, with 11 nucleotides matching TRBD1. V was clipped by 0 bases and J by 9 bases; unmatched bases: 15. Germline V gene sequence: CDR1 MNHNS, CDR2 SASEGT. The CDR3 covers 19 residues. The chain's CDR3 is CASSEAFWTGGRWTKKLFF. In DNA, the CDR3 is TGTGCCAGCAGTGAAGCCTTCTGGACAGGGGGCCGGTGGACGAAAAAACTGTTTTTT.

The chain links TRBV9 to TRBJ2-3; D is undetermined. With 5 bases removed from V and 3 bases from J, the gap between germline ends came to 10 bases. CDR1 and CDR2 (germline): SGDLS, YYNGEE. The CDR3 extends over 13 amino acids. The CDR3 reads CASSALRTDTQYF. For the CDR3, the DNA is TGTGCCAGCAGTGCCCTTCGGACAGATACGCAGTATTTT.